The 19 T cell receptor beta chains below all came from one sample that was sequenced in a study of blood T cell repertoires in COVID-19. Generated by immunoSEQ multiplex PCR, the TCRdb table keeps only in-frame clones and is missing some. The top ten hold 4% to 5.5% of the sample, which has approximately 200,000 clones, roughly 80% seen once. The sample comprised peripheral blood. The source is a human donor in a cohort sampled during active COVID-19.

This chain uses TRBV11-2 with TRBJ2-7; 11 nucleotides agree with TRBD2. Germline V CDR1 and CDR2: SGHAT, FQNNGV. The V and J ends lost 1 base and 0 bases, in that order; junction bases with no gene match: 2. The CDR3 totals 16 residues. The CDR3 nucleotides are TGTGCCAGCAGCTTAGCCGGGACTAGCGGCTCCTACGAGCAGTACTTC. It yields the protein CASSLAGTSGSYEQYF.

This clone was observed once. The J gene is TRBJ2-1, the V gene TRBV27; 8 bases map to TRBD2. Germline V gene lookup returns CDR1 MNHEY and CDR2 SMNVEV (reference sequence). V was clipped by 6 bases and J by 4 bases; unmatched bases: 8. This CDR3 contains 15 residues. CDR3 region: CASSRAGEAYNEQFF. DNA of the CDR3: TGTGCCAGCAGCCGAGCGGGAGAAGCTTACAATGAGCAGTTCTTC.

The chain recombines TRBV28 with TRBJ1-1; TRBD1 matches 8 bases. The CDR3 consists of 15 residues. Germline CDR1 MDHEN, CDR2 SYDVKM. V was clipped by 6 bases and J by 2 bases; unmatched bases: 8. The CDR3 spells CASRDRAGPNTEAFF. As DNA, the CDR3 is TGTGCCAGCAGGGACAGGGCAGGGCCAAACACTGAAGCTTTCTTT.

The V gene is TRBV12-3 or TRBV12-4, the J gene TRBJ1-1; D gene ambiguous. The CDR3 extends over 13 amino acids. Between the trimmed V and J ends, which lost 3 bases and 1 base, there was a span of 6 bases. Here the CDR3 DNA reads TGTGCCAGCAGTTTTATGGCGAACACTGAAGCTTTCTTT. Protein sequence: CASSFMANTEAFF.

The table lists this clone with a count of one. The V and J genes are TRBV3-1 (or the pseudogene TRBV3-2) and TRBJ1-3, with D unresolved. CDR1 and CDR2 from the germline V gene are LGHDT and YNNKEL (reference sequence). The CDR3 consists of 17 residues. The V and J ends lost 1 base and 0 bases respectively, with 13 bases between them. The CDR3 DNA sequence: TGTGCCAGCAGCCAAGGTCGAGGGAGGAACTCTGGAAACACCATATATTTT. Protein product: CASSQGRGRNSGNTIYF.

This clone was observed once. This chain connects TRBV28 to TRBJ1-4; D unclear. There are 15 residues in the CDR3. V lost 3 bases to trimming and J lost 8 bases, with 16 bases between them. CDR1 and CDR2 from the germline V gene are MDHEN and SYDVKM. CDR3 nucleotide sequence: TGTGCCAGCAGTTTGCCGACTCGGGGATTGGAAAAACTGTTTTTT. Its translation: CASSLPTRGLEKLFF.

The chain combines TRBV9 with TRBJ2-4; 11 bases agree with TRBD2. This CDR3 spans 20 amino acids. V was pared by 4 bases and J by 0 bases, with 15 bases of the junction left unmatched. Germline V gene sequence: CDR1 SGDLS, CDR2 YYNGEE. CDR3 DNA: TGTGCCAGCAGCCCCCGACTAGCGGGATGCCTGGGGCTAGCCAAAAACATTCAGTACTTC. It encodes CASSPRLAGCLGLAKNIQYF.

The rearrangement links TRBV13 to TRBJ2-7; D may be TRBD1 (5 bases). V dropped 1 base and J dropped 0 bases, with 13 bases sitting between them. The CDR3 length is 16 residues. CDR1 is PRHDT, CDR2 FYEKMQ, per germline (reference sequence). CDR3 nucleotides: TGTGCCAGCAGCTTAGTCAGGCAGGGCACCTCCTACGAGCAGTACTTC. It codes for CASSLVRQGTSYEQYF.

The chain joins TRBV29-1 to TRBJ2-3; possible D gene TRBD1, 5 bases. V lost 7 bases and J 1 base, leaving 12 bases between the germline ends. CDR3 length: 13 amino acids. Germline V gene lookup returns CDR1 SQVTM and CDR2 ANQGSEA. CDR3 nucleotide sequence: TGCAGCGCCACAGGCAGAGGCACAGATACGCAGTATTTT. It yields the protein CSATGRGTDTQYF.

In the case of this clone: Additional DNA sequences in this sample encode the identical CDR3. This chain connects TRBV7-3 to TRBJ1-1, with D unresolved. The ends were cut back, 1 base at V and 2 bases at J, with 11 bases in the middle. Germline CDR1 reads SGHTA; CDR2 reads FQGTGA. The CDR3 sequence is 15 residues long. CDR3 bases: TGTGCCAGCAGCTTAAGTGGCTCCCGAAACACTGAAGCTTTCTTT. Amino acids: CASSLSGSRNTEAFF.

This clone has a handful of counts. This chain links TRBV18 with TRBJ2-7; no firm D call. Trimming took 6 bases from V and 7 from J, leaving 10 bases between them. The germline V gene has CDR1 KGHSH and CDR2 LQKENI. The CDR3 is 11 residues long. The CDR3 reads CASSATAEQYF. The CDR3 DNA reads TGTGCCAGCTCGGCGACTGCGGAGCAGTACTTC.

This clone showed up just once. This CDR3 reads CASRRLAGASYNEQFF. The CDR3, as DNA: TGTGCCAGCAGACGACTAGCGGGAGCGTCCTACAATGAGCAGTTCTTC. The V gene is TRBV7-9, the J gene TRBJ2-1, with 12 bases aligning to TRBD2. Unmatched junction bases numbered 4, after V lost 6 bases and J lost 1 base. Germline lookup yields CDR1 SEHNR and CDR2 FQNEAQ (reference sequence). The CDR3 covers 16 residues. Supplemented by reference TRBV7-9 and TRBJ2-1, the full variable domain reads DTGVSQNPRHKITKRGQNVTFRCDPISEHNRLYWYRQTLGQGPEFLTYFQNEAQLEKSRLLSDRFSAERPKGSFSTLEIQRTEQGDSAMYLCASRRLAGASYNEQFFGPGTRLTVL.

The rearrangement joins TRBV14 to TRBJ1-6, with D perhaps TRBD1 (5 bases). CDR3 length: 15 residues. Germline CDR1 and CDR2: SGHDN and FVKESK. V was trimmed by 5 bases and J by 6 bases, leaving 14 bases between them. CDR3 in DNA: TGTGCCAGCAGCATGGTGGGACTGACTAATTCACCCCTCCACTTT. Its protein product is CASSMVGLTNSPLHF.

This sequence joins TRBV27 and TRBJ1-6; D is ambiguous. The V end was cut by 0 bases, the J end by 0 bases, with 6 bases between. Germline V lookup: CDR1 MNHEY, CDR2 SMNVEV (reference sequence). The CDR3 is 16 amino acids. DNA of the CDR3: TGTGCCAGCAGTTTATCTCCCAGCTCCTATAATTCACCCCTCCACTTT. Encoded protein: CASSLSPSSYNSPLHF.

This clone was detected a few times. The chain recombines TRBV24-1 with TRBJ2-3; D ambiguous. The germline V gene has CDR1 KGHDR and CDR2 SFDVKD. Deletions cut 3 bases from V and 5 bases from J, with 14 bases between. There are 15 residues in the CDR3. DNA for the CDR3: TGTGCCACCAGTGATCCCCAGACTCCTCTAGATACGCAGTATTTT. Translated, it gives CATSDPQTPLDTQYF.

V usage is TRBV27 and J usage is TRBJ1-4; D may be TRBD1 (5 bases). The CDR3 runs to 14 residues. Trimming stripped 5 bases from V and 4 bases from J, with 11 bases between. The germline V gene has CDR1 MNHEY and CDR2 SMNVEV (reference sequence). CDR3: CASSPRGHNEKLFF. As DNA, the CDR3 is TGTGCCAGCAGTCCCCGCGGACATAATGAAAAACTGTTTTTT.

This clone was counted between two and nine times. The same CDR3 also results from other DNA sequences found in this sample. The V gene is TRBV20-1, the J gene TRBJ2-7, with 9 bases fitting TRBD2. The CDR3 extends over 15 amino acids. The germline gives CDR1 DFQATT, CDR2 SNEGSKA (reference sequence). V shed 3 bases and J 0 bases; nucleotides not matched to a gene: 6. The chain's CDR3 is CSASPTSGSSYEQYF. The CDR3 region has the DNA TGCAGTGCTAGTCCTACTAGCGGGTCCTCCTACGAGCAGTACTTC.

The rearrangement links TRBV7-3 to TRBJ2-1, with 11 bases matching TRBD2. V lost 5 bases, J lost 0 bases, and 3 bases stayed unmatched. The CDR3 totals 16 residues. Germline CDR1 is SGHTA and CDR2 is FQGTGA. In nucleotides, the CDR3 is TGTGCCAGCAGCCCCACTAGCGGGAGCTCCTACAATGAGCAGTTCTTC. This translates into CASSPTSGSSYNEQFF. Filled out from reference TRBV7-3 and TRBJ2-1, the complete variable domain reads GAGVSQTPSNKVTEKGKYVELRCDPISGHTALYWYRQSLGQGPEFLIYFQGTGAADDSGLPNDRFFAVRPEGSVSTLKIQRTERGDSAVYLCASSPTSGSSYNEQFFGPGTRLTVL.

CDR3 loop: CASSQEAGNFYGYTF. CDR3 nucleotides: TGCGCCAGCAGCCAAGAGGCAGGGAATTTCTATGGCTACACCTTC. This chain connects TRBV4-3 to TRBJ1-2, with D possibly matching TRBD1 (5 bases). Germline assignment: CDR1 LGHNA and CDR2 YSLEER. Trimming pared 0 bases from V and 4 bases from J, leaving 12 bases between. CDR3 length equals 15 residues.